The rows below give T cell receptor beta chains drawn from one sample of a study of CD8 T cells in ankylosing spondylitis. One entry per CDR3 protein results from TCRdb running MiXCR on the 5' RACE reads. The sample lists 330,000 or so distinct CDR3 sequences, less than 10% occurring once. The sample taken for sequencing was blood, either unsorted or a sorted T cell fraction (not recorded which). These receptors were taken from a male donor with ankylosing spondylitis. Both conserved end residues are trimmed from each CDR3. Size is stated for part of the rows, as once, few or many counts, or as a class when the clone is expanded.

J: TRBJ2-7; V: TRBV12-3/TRBV12-4; size: many; CDR3: ASSLGPGSAYEQY
J: TRBJ2-3; V: TRBV5-6; size: -; CDR3: ASSPDTSSQY
J: TRBJ2-1; V: TRBV24-1; size: many; CDR3: ATSDFPDYNEQF
J: TRBJ2-3; V: TRBV5-1; size: -; CDR3: ASSFSSSRAPDTQY
J: TRBJ2-2; V: TRBV5-5; size: -; CDR3: ASRRYPDGAGELF
J: TRBJ2-1; V: TRBV5-1; size: -; CDR3: ASSLGGSNYNEQF
J: TRBJ2-7; V: TRBV18; size: many; CDR3: ASSPLSFVDEQY
J: TRBJ2-2; V: TRBV7-9; size: few; CDR3: ASSPPTGGAGSGELF
J: TRBJ1-5; V: TRBV7-9; size: -; CDR3: ASSVVDNQPQH
J: TRBJ2-7; V: TRBV3-1; size: many; CDR3: ASSQDPQGQSYEQY
J: TRBJ2-3; V: TRBV7-8; size: -; CDR3: ASSPTGTFTDTQY
J: TRBJ2-3; V: TRBV7-9; size: -; CDR3: ASSSPPVAGGDTQY
J: TRBJ2-7; V: TRBV5-5; size: few; CDR3: ASSLRTSGIRSYEQY
J: TRBJ2-2; V: TRBV28; size: few; CDR3: ASSFRQGTGELF
J: TRBJ2-3; V: TRBV29-1; size: many; CDR3: SVAGLNQGDTQY
J: TRBJ1-5; V: TRBV2; size: -; CDR3: ASSDDRGRNQPQH
J: TRBJ2-1; V: TRBV2; size: -; CDR3: ASKTRESSIDEQF
J: TRBJ2-3; V: TRBV6-1; size: few; CDR3: ASSRLAGGPSGTDTQY
J: TRBJ2-7; V: TRBV9; size: few; CDR3: ASSVGTSGRIHEQY
J: TRBJ2-7; V: TRBV5-1; size: -; CDR3: ASSLPRGASDEQY
J: TRBJ2-3; V: TRBV10-3; size: many; CDR3: AISEHRVGDTQY
J: TRBJ1-2; V: TRBV7-9; size: -; CDR3: ASSLVVGVGYT
J: TRBJ2-2; V: TRBV29-1; size: many; CDR3: SVGNTGELF
J: TRBJ2-5; V: TRBV4-1; size: -; CDR3: ASSPRGLWETQY
J: TRBJ2-1; V: TRBV5-6; size: -; CDR3: ASSLRFVRNEQF
J: TRBJ2-2; V: TRBV4-2; size: few; CDR3: ASSPEGENTGELF
J: TRBJ2-3; V: TRBV5-1; size: few; CDR3: ASGRGGGDTDTQY
J: TRBJ1-2; V: TRBV12-3/TRBV12-4; size: few; CDR3: ARKGQGFGGYT
J: TRBJ2-1; V: TRBV12-3/TRBV12-4; size: -; CDR3: ASRPPGLAARGF
J: TRBJ2-7; V: TRBV20-1; size: many; CDR3: SASSWDYEQY
J: TRBJ2-7; V: TRBV7-9; size: many; CDR3: ASSFPGNPYEQY
J: TRBJ2-5; V: TRBV7-2; size: few; CDR3: ASSPAGVETQY
J: TRBJ2-5; V: TRBV10-3; size: few; CDR3: AISESTRNTQETQY
J: TRBJ2-7; V: TRBV5-1; size: few; CDR3: ASSFSTSGSGEQY
J: TRBJ2-2; V: TRBV5-1; size: few; CDR3: ASSVLRTANTGELF
J: TRBJ1-5; V: TRBV2; size: few; CDR3: ASSGDSENWNQPQH
J: TRBJ2-2; V: TRBV7-2; size: many; CDR3: ASPGLATNTGELF